This T cell receptor (beta chain) was sequenced during a study of neurological immune-mediated disorders. 5'RACE employing 10-nucleotide random UMIs yielded the cDNA. TCRdb analysed the 5' RACE reads with MiXCR anew, one entry per CDR3 protein. The data show 18,000 or so distinct CDR3 sequences, approximately 14% seen once. This clonotype has at least ten counts. Its specificity is not known. The CDR3 sequence is 12 residues long. Germline CDR1 SQVTM, CDR2 ANQGSEA. V was cut by 3 bases and J by 2 bases, with 7 bases left in between. Libraries from sorted cells each used around 1 million CD4+ or CD8+ T cells. Study-wide results and limits: The greatest TCR clonal expansion occurred in HTLV-1-associated myelopathy and the least in multiple sclerosis, which fell below healthy controls.

This clonotype originated in a woman aged 60-70 years with HTLV-1-associated myelopathy (HAM/TSP). Sequencing input: CD4+ T cells from blood. The chain combines TRBV29-1 with TRBJ1-1; D ambiguous. The CDR3 here is CSVDRLNTEAFF. CDR3 nucleotides: TGCAGCGTTGACAGGCTTAACACTGAAGCTTTCTTT. The entire variable domain, with the rest obtained from reference TRBV29-1 and TRBJ1-1, is as follows: SAVISQKPSRDICQRGTSLTIQCQVDSQVTMMFWYRQQPGQSLTLIATANQGSEATYESGFVIDKFPISRPNLTFSTLTVSNMSPEDSSIYLCSVDRLNTEAFFGQGTRLTVV.